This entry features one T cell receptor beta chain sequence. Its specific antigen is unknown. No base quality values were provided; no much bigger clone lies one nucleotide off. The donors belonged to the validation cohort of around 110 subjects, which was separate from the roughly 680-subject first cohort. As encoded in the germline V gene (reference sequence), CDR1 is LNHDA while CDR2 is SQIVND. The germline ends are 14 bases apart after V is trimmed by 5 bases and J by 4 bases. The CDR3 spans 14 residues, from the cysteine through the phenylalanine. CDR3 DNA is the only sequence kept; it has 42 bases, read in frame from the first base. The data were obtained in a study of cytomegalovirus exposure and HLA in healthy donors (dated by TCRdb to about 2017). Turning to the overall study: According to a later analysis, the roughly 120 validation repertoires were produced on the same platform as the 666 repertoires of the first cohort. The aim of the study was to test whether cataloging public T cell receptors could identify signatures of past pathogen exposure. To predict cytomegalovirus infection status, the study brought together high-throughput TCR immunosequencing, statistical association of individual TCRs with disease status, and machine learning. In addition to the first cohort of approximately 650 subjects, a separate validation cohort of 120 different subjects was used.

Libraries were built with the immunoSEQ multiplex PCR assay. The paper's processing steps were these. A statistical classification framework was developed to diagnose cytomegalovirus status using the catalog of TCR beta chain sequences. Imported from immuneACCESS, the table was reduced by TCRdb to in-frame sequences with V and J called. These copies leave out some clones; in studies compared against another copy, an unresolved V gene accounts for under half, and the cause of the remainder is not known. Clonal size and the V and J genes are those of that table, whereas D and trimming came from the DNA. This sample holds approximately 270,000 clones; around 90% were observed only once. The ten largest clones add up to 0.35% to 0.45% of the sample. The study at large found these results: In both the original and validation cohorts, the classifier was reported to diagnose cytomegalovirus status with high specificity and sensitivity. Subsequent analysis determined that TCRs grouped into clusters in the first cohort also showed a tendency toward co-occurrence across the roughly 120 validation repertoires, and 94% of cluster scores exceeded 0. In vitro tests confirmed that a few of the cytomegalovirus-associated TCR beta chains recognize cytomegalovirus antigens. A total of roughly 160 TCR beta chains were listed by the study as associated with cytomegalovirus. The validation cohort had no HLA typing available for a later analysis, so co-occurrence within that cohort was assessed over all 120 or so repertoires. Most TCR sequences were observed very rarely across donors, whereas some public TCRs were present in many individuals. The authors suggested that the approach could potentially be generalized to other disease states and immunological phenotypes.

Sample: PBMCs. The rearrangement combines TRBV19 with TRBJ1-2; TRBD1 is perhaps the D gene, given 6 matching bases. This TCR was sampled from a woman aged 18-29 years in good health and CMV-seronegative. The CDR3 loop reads CASSRQTGSYGYTF. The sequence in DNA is TGTGCCAGTAGTCGACAGACAGGTTCCTATGGCTACACCTTC.